Listed below are T cell receptor beta chains from one sample, sequenced in a study of blood T cell repertoires in COVID-19. Sequencing used immunoSEQ multiplex PCR; TCRdb keeps in-frame clones, though not all of them. The sample lists roughly 130,000 clones, about 86% occurring once. Sequencing was carried out using peripheral blood. Every receptor here comes from a woman in her forties or fifties with acute or convalescent COVID-19. CDR3s leave out the opening cysteine and the closing phenylalanine or tryptophan.

cdr3_aa j_call v_call
ASSYSPGQGAGAF TRBJ1-1 TRBV6-5
ASSIRQANPYGYT TRBJ1-2 TRBV5-1
ASSSSRTSGVHNEQF TRBJ2-1 TRBV7-9
ASSQRTTDAAEAF TRBJ1-1 TRBV4-2
ASGQGYSDTQY TRBJ2-3 TRBV6-5
ASSYSQTRATAF TRBJ1-1 TRBV6-5
ATSRALNQPQH TRBJ1-5 TRBV15
ASSSSPGDNSPLH TRBJ1-6 TRBV5-5
ALSLDPAGANTGELF TRBJ2-2 TRBV2
ASSIARTRFSNLDGYT TRBJ1-2 TRBV19
ASSLGQGIGYGYT TRBJ1-2 TRBV5-6
AWSGPSGNGYT TRBJ1-2 TRBV30
AWSLAGGALTDTQY TRBJ2-3 TRBV30
ASRLGIDNSPLH TRBJ1-6 TRBV6-6
ASSLTGTRGSPLH TRBJ1-6 TRBV5-1
ASKAGWSDEKLF TRBJ1-4 TRBV19
ASSEIISVGQNNYGYT TRBJ1-2 TRBV6-1
ASSSDSASNYGYT TRBJ1-2 TRBV6-5
ASSLTIQSPLH TRBJ1-6 TRBV2
ASSLQGLLSGANVLT TRBJ2-6 TRBV5-4
ASSVTAQGPGGYT TRBJ1-2 TRBV9
ASRDLNTEAF TRBJ1-1 TRBV27